There are many counts of the clone carrying this T cell receptor beta chain. Time point indicated: patch test 3, about 24 weeks after DPC sensitization. Treatment described: therapeutic diphenylcyclopropenone sensitization with weekly scalp DPC. The authors' total RNA extraction used unfractionated whole blood. TCRdb re-derived calls from the RACE reads in MiXCR, one entry per CDR3 protein. The repertoire holds fewer than 55,000 distinct CDR3 sequences, with approximately 9.9% as singletons. This sample stems from a study of human T cells and chemical hapten exposure. The CDR3 has 16 amino acids. The V gene's germline CDR1 is SGHVS and CDR2 FNYEAQ. The J segment lost 1 base and the V segment lost 5 bases, leaving 10 bases of the junction unmatched.

Sequenced here: whole blood, sampled in connection with sensitization to the hapten diphenylcyclopropenone (DPC). The rearrangement joins TRBV7-6 to TRBJ2-7, with TRBD1 matching 8 bases. This TCR was recovered from a woman aged 40-49 years with alopecia areata. Some clones in this sample may be carry-over from other donors' samples. CDR3 bases: TGTGCCAGCAGCCCAGGCCCCCGGACAGGGTCCTACGAGCAGTACTTC. This sequence encodes CASSPGPRTGSYEQYF.